This T cell receptor (beta chain) originates from a study of T cell responses to AZD1222 COVID-19 vaccine. Study-wide findings and caveats: Repertoire sampling occurred only after the peak T cell response. White British people made up most donors, females outnumbered males, and clonal diversity was possibly underestimated.

This clone has more than one count but fewer than ten. Its antigen is as yet unknown. The table came from immunoSEQ multiplex PCR; TCRdb's copy has only in-frame clones and leaves some out. The data show 140,000 to 150,000 clones, with 82% seen just once and over 4% held by the top ten. J gave up 6 bases and V 2 bases, and 11 bases lay outside the gene matches. CDR3 length: 17 amino acids. CDR1 is MNHEY, CDR2 SVGEGT, per germline. The sequence was collected from an adult in good health. The source was peripheral blood, collected on day 0 of MenACWY control vaccination. The chain joins TRBV6-2 or TRBV6-3 to TRBJ2-7; 12 nucleotides align to TRBD2. CDR3 DNA sequence: TGTGCCAGCAGTTACGGATCTCTAGCGGGGGGGCTCCTCGAGCAGTACGTC. It translates to CASSYGSLAGGLLEQYV.